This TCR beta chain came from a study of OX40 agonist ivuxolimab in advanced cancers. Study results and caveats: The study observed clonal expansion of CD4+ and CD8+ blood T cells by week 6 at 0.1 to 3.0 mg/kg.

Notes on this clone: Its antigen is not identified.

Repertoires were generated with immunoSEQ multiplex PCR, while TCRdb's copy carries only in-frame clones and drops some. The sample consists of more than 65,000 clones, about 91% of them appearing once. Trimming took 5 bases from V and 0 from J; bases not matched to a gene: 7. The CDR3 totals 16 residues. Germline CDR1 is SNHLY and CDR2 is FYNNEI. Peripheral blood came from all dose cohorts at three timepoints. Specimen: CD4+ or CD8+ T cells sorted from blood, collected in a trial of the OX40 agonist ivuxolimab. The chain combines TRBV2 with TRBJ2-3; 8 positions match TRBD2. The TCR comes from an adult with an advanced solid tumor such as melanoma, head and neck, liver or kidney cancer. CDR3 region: CASSPTSGSSTDTQYF. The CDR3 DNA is TGTGCCAGCAGTCCTACTAGCGGCAGTAGCACAGATACGCAGTATTTT.